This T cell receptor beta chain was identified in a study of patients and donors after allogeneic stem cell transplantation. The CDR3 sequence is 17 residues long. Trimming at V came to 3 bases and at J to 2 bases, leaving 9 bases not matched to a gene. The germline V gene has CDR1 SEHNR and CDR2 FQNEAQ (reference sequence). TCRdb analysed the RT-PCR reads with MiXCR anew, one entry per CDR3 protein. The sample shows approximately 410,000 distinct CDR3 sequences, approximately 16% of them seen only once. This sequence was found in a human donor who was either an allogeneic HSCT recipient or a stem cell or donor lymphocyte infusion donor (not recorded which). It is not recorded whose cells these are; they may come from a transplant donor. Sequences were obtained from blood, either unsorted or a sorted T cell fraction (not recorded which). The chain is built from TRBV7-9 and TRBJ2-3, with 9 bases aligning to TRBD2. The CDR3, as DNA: TGTGCCAGCAGCTTGCTATTAGCGGGAGAGAACACAGATACGCAGTATTTT. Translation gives CASSLLLAGENTDTQYF. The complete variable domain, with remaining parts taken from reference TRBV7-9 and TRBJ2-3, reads DTGVSQNPRHKITKRGQNVTFRCDPISEHNRLYWYRQTLGQGPEFLTYFQNEAQLEKSRLLSDRFSAERPKGSFSTLEIQRTEQGDSAMYLCASSLLLAGENTDTQYFGPGTRLTVL.